The rows below give T cell receptor beta chains drawn from one sample of a study of blood T cells in healthy people across ages. TCRdb re-derived calls from the 5' RACE reads in MiXCR, one entry per CDR3 protein. The sample has 1,100,000 or so distinct CDR3 sequences, 35% to 50% seen once; the top ten hold about 19%. Sequenced material: blood. The receptors originated from a woman aged 55-70 years in good health. Both conserved end residues are part of each CDR3. A D gene is named only where the DNA matches it firmly. Clone size is not always given. Where it is, it says once, few, many or a class for expanded clones.

clone size	V gene	D gene	J gene	CDR3 DNA	CDR3 protein
few	TRBV15	TRBD2	TRBJ2-1	TGTGCCACCAGCGGTAGCGGGAGTAATGAGCAGTTCTTC	CATSGSGSNEQFF
-	TRBV27	-	TRBJ2-5	TGTGCCAGCAAAGTCTCAGGGGAAGAGACCCAGTACTTC	CASKVSGEETQYF
-	TRBV7-6	-	TRBJ1-1	TGTGCCAGCAGCTTATTGGTACAGGCGGGGACCCGCGGTGATGGGACTGAAGCTTTCTTT	CASSLLVQAGTRGDGTEAFF
-	TRBV20-1	-	TRBJ2-1	TGCAGTGCTAGACCTAGACAGCTAATCTACGAGCAGTTCTTC	CSARPRQLIYEQFF
few	TRBV27	-	TRBJ1-1	TGTGCCAGCAGTTTATATAAAGGGGACCAAATCGGAGCTTTCTTT	CASSLYKGDQIGAFF
-	TRBV27	-	TRBJ2-1	TGTGCCAGCAGTTTATCGGCCCGGTATGAGCAGTTCTTC	CASSLSARYEQFF
-	TRBV20-1	TRBD2	TRBJ2-3	TGCAGTGCCCCCCTGACTAGCGGGAGAAGGGATACGCAGTATTTT	CSAPLTSGRRDTQYF
-	TRBV30	-	TRBJ1-2	TGTGCCTGGAGTCTCGGACTCCCCTATGGCTACACCTTC	CAWSLGLPYGYTF
many	TRBV7-8	TRBD1	TRBJ2-5	TGTGCCAGCAGCTCGGGACAGCAAGAGACCCAGTACTTC	CASSSGQQETQYF
-	TRBV15	TRBD2	TRBJ2-3	TGTGCCACCAGCAGAGCTAGCGGATCCAGCACAGATACGCAGTATTTT	CATSRASGSSTDTQYF
many	TRBV25-1	-	TRBJ2-7	TGTCACCTCGATCGCGCGAGCTCCTACGAGCAGTACTTC	CHLDRASSYEQYF
few	TRBV2	-	TRBJ2-6	-	CASSDSVPGANVLTF
few	TRBV14	-	TRBJ1-2	TGTGCCAGCAGCCAAGTGGGGTCTGCAGTACGTGGCTACACCTTC	CASSQVGSAVRGYTF
few	TRBV15	-	TRBJ2-7	TGTGCCACCAGCAGAGATCGCACCCCAGGGAACGAGCAGTACTTC	CATSRDRTPGNEQYF
once	TRBV7-9	-	TRBJ1-6	TGTGCCAGCAGCTTAGCGGGTTCACCCCTCCACTTT	CASSLAGSPLHF
many	TRBV18	TRBD1	TRBJ1-2	TGTGCCAGCTCACCAAACGAGCAGGGACAGGGTTTTGGCTACACCTTC	CASSPNEQGQGFGYTF
-	TRBV7-6	-	TRBJ2-7	TGTGCCGGCAGCTCCCAAGCCTACGAGCAGTACTTC	CAGSSQAYEQYF
many	TRBV27	-	TRBJ2-1	TGTGCCAGCCGCCTATACAATGAGCAGTTCTTC	CASRLYNEQFF
few	TRBV28	-	TRBJ1-1	TGTGCCAGCAGTTTACAGGCTAGGAACACTGAAGCTTTCTTT	CASSLQARNTEAFF
-	TRBV27	-	TRBJ2-7	TGTGCCAGCAACCCGGGCAGGGCAACCTACGAGCAGTACTTC	CASNPGRATYEQYF
-	TRBV27	TRBD2	TRBJ2-5	TGTGCCAGCAGTTTACGGGAGGGCCACCAAGAGACCCAGTACTTC	CASSLREGHQETQYF
few	TRBV12-3/TRBV12-4	TRBD1	TRBJ2-5	TGTGCCAGCAGTATCGGACAGGGGGTGACCCAGTACTTC	CASSIGQGVTQYF
-	TRBV10-3	-	TRBJ2-5	TGTGCCATCAGTGAGGTACAGGCCCAAGAGACCCAGTACTTC	CAISEVQAQETQYF
-	TRBV27	-	TRBJ2-7	TGTGCCAGCAGTTTAGCGGCAGCACGCTCCTACGAGCAGTACTTC	CASSLAAARSYEQYF
-	TRBV15	TRBD1	TRBJ2-1	TGTGCCACCAGCATTTGGACAGGGCGCGGTGAGCAGTTCTTC	CATSIWTGRGEQFF
-	TRBV20-1	-	TRBJ2-4	TGCAGTGCTAGGGATGAGGGGATCAAAAACATTCAGTACTTC	CSARDEGIKNIQYF
-	TRBV7-9	TRBD2	TRBJ2-4	TGTGCCAGCAGCGGGGGGGGTAGCGGTGAGCAGTACTTC	CASSGGGSGEQYF
-	TRBV27	TRBD2	TRBJ2-3	TGTGCCAGCAGACAACTAGCGGGAGGGCCCACAGATACGCAGTATTTT	CASRQLAGGPTDTQYF
-	TRBV6-2/TRBV6-3	-	TRBJ1-5	TGTGCCAGCACCGACGACAGAAACAATCAGCCCCAGCATTTT	CASTDDRNNQPQHF
-	TRBV6-2/TRBV6-3	TRBD1	TRBJ2-7	TGTGCCAGCAGTTACCCGACAGGGGCCCCCTACGAGCAGTACTTC	CASSYPTGAPYEQYF
-	TRBV6-5	-	TRBJ1-4	TGTGCCAGCAGGGCGGCAGGGAAGCTGTTTTTT	CASRAAGKLFF
-	TRBV12-3/TRBV12-4	TRBD2	TRBJ2-7	TGTGCCGGCAGTTTAGCGATGGGGGGACTAGCGATGGGTGAGCAGTACTTC	CAGSLAMGGLAMGEQYF
-	TRBV29-1	TRBD2	TRBJ2-3	TGCAGCGCCGAGTTGGCGGGAGGAGGGGATACGCAGTATTTT	CSAELAGGGDTQYF
few	TRBV7-2	-	TRBJ2-3	TGTGCCAGCAGCCCCATGGCAGGGACCGATACGCAGTATTTT	CASSPMAGTDTQYF
-	TRBV27	TRBD2	TRBJ2-7	TGTGCCAGCGCAGGACTAGCGGGAGGAATCTACGAGCAGTACTTC	CASAGLAGGIYEQYF